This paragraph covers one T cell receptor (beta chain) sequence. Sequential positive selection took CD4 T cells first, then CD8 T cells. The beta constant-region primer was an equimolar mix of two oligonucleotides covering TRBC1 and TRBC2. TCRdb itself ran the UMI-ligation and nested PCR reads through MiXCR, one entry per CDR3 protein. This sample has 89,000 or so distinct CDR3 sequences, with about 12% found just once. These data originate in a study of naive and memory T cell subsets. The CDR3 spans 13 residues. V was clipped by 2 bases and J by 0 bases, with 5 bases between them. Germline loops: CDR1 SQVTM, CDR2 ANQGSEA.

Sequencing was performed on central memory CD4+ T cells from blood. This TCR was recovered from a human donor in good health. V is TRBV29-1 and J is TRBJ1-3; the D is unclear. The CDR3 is CSVELNSGNTIYF. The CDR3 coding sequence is TGCAGCGTTGAATTGAACTCTGGAAACACCATATATTTT.